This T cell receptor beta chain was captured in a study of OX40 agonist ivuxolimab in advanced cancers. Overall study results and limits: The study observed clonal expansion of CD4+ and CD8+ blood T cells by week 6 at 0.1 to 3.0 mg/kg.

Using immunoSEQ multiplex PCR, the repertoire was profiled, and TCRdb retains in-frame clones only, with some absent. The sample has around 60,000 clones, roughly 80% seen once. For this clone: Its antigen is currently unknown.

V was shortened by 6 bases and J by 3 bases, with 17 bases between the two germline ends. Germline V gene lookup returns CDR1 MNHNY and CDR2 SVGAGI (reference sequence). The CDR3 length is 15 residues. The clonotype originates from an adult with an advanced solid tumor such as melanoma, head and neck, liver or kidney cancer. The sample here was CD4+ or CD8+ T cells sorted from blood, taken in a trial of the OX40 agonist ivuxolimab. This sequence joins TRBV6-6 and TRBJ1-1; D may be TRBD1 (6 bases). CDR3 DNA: TGTGCCAGCAGACATCTGGGGGCGCGGGACACTGAAGCTTTCTTT. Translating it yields CASRHLGARDTEAFF.